The clone carrying this T cell receptor beta chain has a handful of counts. The CDR3 regions of TCR beta were amplified from RNA transcripts. Initially, a first-round RT-PCR of the TCR CDR3 employed the HTBI primer set. TCRdb itself ran the multiplex PCR reads through MiXCR, one entry per CDR3 protein. In the table there are hundreds of thousands of distinct CDR3 sequences, around 20% of which are singletons. This specimen belongs to a study of T cells in Graves' hyperthyroidism and ophthalmopathy. This CDR3 is 17 amino acids long. Germline values: CDR1 MDHEN, CDR2 SYDVKM. Trimming at V came to 5 bases and at J to 0 bases, leaving 9 bases not matched to a gene.

The TCR originated in a man aged 25 to 40 with Graves' ophthalmopathy. The chain has TRBV28 and TRBJ2-1; 8 positions match TRBD1. The sample comprised blood. The CDR3 bases are TGTGCCAGCAGTGGGGACAGGACAGCCAGCTCCTACAATGAGCAGTTCTTC. Amino acid sequence: CASSGDRTASSYNEQFF.